This TCR beta chain was recorded in a study of post-analysis software for immune sequencing data. The study's findings and limits: F measure grouped same-batch samples tightly together. Patients used about five TRBV segments, including TRBV5-6, TRBV5-1 and TRBV20-1, more often than controls.

As regards this clonotype: Its antigen is currently unknown.

The CDR3 loop spans 15 amino acids. V was cut by 7 bases and J by 4 bases, with 19 bases left in between. Included in the TCR beta cDNA libraries were unique molecular identifiers. From approximately 1 to 10 million T cells, 500,000 or so cDNA molecules were obtained. Each CDR3 protein is one row after TCRdb ran MiXCR on the PCR reads. The table lists hundreds of thousands of distinct CDR3 sequences, about 27% of them singletons. Input material: blood. The sequence derives from a girl under 18 with multiple sclerosis. The chain joins TRBV12-3 or TRBV12-4 to TRBJ1-2, with D maybe TRBD1 (6 bases). The CDR3 region has the DNA TGTGCCAGCACCAAGCGGGGGGCGCCGAGCTATGGCTACACCTTC. This translates into CASTKRGAPSYGYTF.